This T cell receptor (beta chain) is drawn from a study of early T cells in non-severe SARS-CoV-2 infection. Each CDR3 protein gets one entry after TCRdb re-called the 5' RACE reads with MiXCR. The top ten hold 1.2% of the sample, which has 50,000 to 75,000 distinct CDR3 sequences, about 12% seen once. Germline CDR1 is SGDLS and CDR2 is YYNGEE. V was shortened by 3 bases and J by 2 bases, with 10 bases between the two germline ends. The CDR3 is 14 amino acids. This clonotype occurred many times. The receptor comes from an adult who was a healthcare worker with PCR-confirmed SARS-CoV-2 infection or an uninfected control (not recorded which). The donor label of this sample is uncertain. The sequencing used whole blood, collected at baseline. This chain joins TRBV9 and TRBJ2-3; D may be TRBD2 (5 bases). The chain's CDR3 is CASSARTLTDTQYF. CDR3 DNA sequence: TGTGCCAGCAGCGCCCGGACTCTCACAGATACGCAGTATTTT.